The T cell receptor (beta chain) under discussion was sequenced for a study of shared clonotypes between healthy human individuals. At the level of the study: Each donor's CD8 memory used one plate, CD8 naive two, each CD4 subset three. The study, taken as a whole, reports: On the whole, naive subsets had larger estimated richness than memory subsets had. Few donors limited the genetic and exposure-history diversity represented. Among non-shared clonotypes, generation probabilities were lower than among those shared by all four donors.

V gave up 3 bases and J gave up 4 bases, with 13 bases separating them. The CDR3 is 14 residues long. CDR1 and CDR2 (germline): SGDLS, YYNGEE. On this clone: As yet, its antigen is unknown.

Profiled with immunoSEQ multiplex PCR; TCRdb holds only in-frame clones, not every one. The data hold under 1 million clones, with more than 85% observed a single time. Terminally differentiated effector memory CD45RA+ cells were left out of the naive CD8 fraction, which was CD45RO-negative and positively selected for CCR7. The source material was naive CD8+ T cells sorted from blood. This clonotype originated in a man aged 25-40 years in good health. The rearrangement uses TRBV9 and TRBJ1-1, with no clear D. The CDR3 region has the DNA TGTGCCAGCAGCGCCCAAAGTCGGGCCACTGAAGCTTTCTTT. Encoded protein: CASSAQSRATEAFF.